This T cell receptor beta chain comes out of a study of T cell changes during pregnancy in multiple sclerosis. Profiling relied on immunoSEQ multiplex PCR, and the TCRdb table lists in-frame clones only, not all of them. The sample gives under 35,000 clones, more than 70% of which show up once; just over 8% is in the top ten. The V segment lost 5 bases and the J segment 2 bases; nucleotides outside the gene matches: 16. In germline, CDR1 is SGHTA, CDR2 FQGTGA. The CDR3 covers 19 residues. The source material was CD8+ T cells from peripheral blood mononuclear cells, sampled after pregnancy. The source is a female donor with multiple sclerosis, enrolled in a pregnancy study. V gene TRBV7-3 combines with J gene TRBJ2-1, with 9 bases aligning to TRBD2. The CDR3 region has the DNA TGTGCCAGCAGCCCGGGGGTAGCGGGGGCCCCGTTTACCTACAATGAGCAGTTCTTC. It translates to CASSPGVAGAPFTYNEQFF.